A single sample is the source of the 11 T cell receptor beta chains below, sequenced in a study of blood T cells in healthy people across ages. The authors ran a second PCR of about 6 to 11 cycles using a sample-barcoded 5' primer and a J-beta primer mix. TCRdb reprocessed the 5' RACE reads via MiXCR and lists one record per CDR3 protein. The sample carries hundreds of thousands of distinct CDR3 sequences, 52% recorded once. The sequenced material came from blood. The source of these receptors is a woman older than 75 in good health.

This clonotype was seen more than once but under ten times. The V gene is TRBV3-1, the J gene TRBJ2-2; D is undetermined. Trimming removed 4 bases at V and 2 bases at J, with 5 bases between. The CDR3 has 13 residues. Germline V gene lookup returns CDR1 LGHDT and CDR2 YNNKEL (reference sequence). The chain's CDR3 is CASSLYNTGELFF. The DNA for the CDR3 is TGTGCCAGCAGCCTCTACAACACCGGGGAGCTGTTTTTT.

The chain carries TRBV10-1 and TRBJ2-4, with D perhaps TRBD1 (5 bases). Germline CDR1 and CDR2: WNHNN and SYGVQD (reference sequence). With 6 bases removed from V and 6 bases from J, the gap between germline ends came to 18 bases. The CDR3 has 15 amino acids. The CDR3 spells CASRESRVLGNIQYF. The CDR3 DNA sequence: TGCGCCAGCAGGGAGAGCAGGGTCTTGGGAAACATTCAGTACTTC.

CDR3 in amino acids: CAWKPPRNILGYTF. DNA of the CDR3: TGTGCCTGGAAACCCCCTCGGAATATTCTTGGCTACACCTTC. The V gene is TRBV30, the J gene TRBJ1-2, with no clear D. CDR1 and CDR2 (germline): GTSNPN, SVGIG (reference sequence). The CDR3 is 14 amino acids. Trimming left V 4 bases short and J 7 bases short, with 19 bases between.

Of note for this clonotype: This may come from a read error, since a much larger clone is one base off. The chain has TRBV20-1 and TRBJ2-3, with 9 bases aligning to TRBD2. In germline, CDR1 is DFQATT, CDR2 SNEGSKA (reference sequence). This CDR3 has 14 amino acids. V gave up 3 bases and J gave up 9 bases; unmatched junction bases: 10. DNA of the CDR3: TGCAGTGCTAGGACTAGCGGTCCGGGAGAGACGCAGTATTTT. Translating it yields CSARTSGPGETQYF.

This clonotype was recorded only once. The chain joins TRBV9 to TRBJ2-3; the D gene is possibly TRBD2 (6 bases). Germline-derived CDR1 and CDR2 are SGDLS and YYNGEE. Between the trimmed V and J ends, which lost 4 bases and 2 bases, there was a span of 14 bases. This CDR3 has 15 residues. CDR3 in amino acids: CASSYRLAVTDTQYF. CDR3 nucleotides: TGTGCCAGCAGCTACCGTTTAGCGGTCACAGATACGCAGTATTTT.

The J gene is TRBJ2-2, the V gene TRBV7-3; TRBD2 matches at 7 bases. The V and J ends lost 2 bases and 4 bases, in that order; junction bases with no gene match: 4. Germline values: CDR1 SGHTA, CDR2 FQGTGA. CDR3 length: 15 residues. The CDR3 nucleotides are TGTGCCAGCAGCTTATCCGGGGGGTTCACCGGGGAGCTGTTTTTT. Amino acid sequence: CASSLSGGFTGELFF.

The chain employs TRBV5-1 and TRBJ1-1; weak D call: TRBD1 (5 bases). The CDR3 contains 14 residues. Germline V CDR1 and CDR2: SGHRS, YFSETQ. V was shortened by 0 bases and J by 4 bases, with 10 bases between the two germline ends. CDR3 coding DNA: TGCGCCAGCAGCTTGGATGTTGGGGCCACTGAAGCTTTCTTT. Amino acid sequence: CASSLDVGATEAFF.

V is TRBV15 and J is TRBJ2-2; D may match TRBD1 or TRBD2 (6 bases each). V lost 7 bases, J lost 6 bases, and 15 bases lay in between. Germline CDR1 and CDR2: LNHNV and YYDKDF (reference sequence). The CDR3 consists of 14 residues. The CDR3 DNA is TGTGCCACCACCGGGGGCGCCTTGGCCGGGGAGCTGTTTTTT. This encodes CATTGGALAGELFF.

This CDR3 is CASSPGLASHRTDTQYF. The CDR3 nucleotides read TGTGCCAGCTCACCGGGACTAGCTTCGCATAGGACAGATACGCAGTATTTT. The chain employs TRBV18 and TRBJ2-3, with 9 bases aligning to TRBD2. CDR1 is KGHSH, CDR2 LQKENI, per germline. Trimming took 3 bases from V and 3 from J; bases not matched to a gene: 10. The CDR3 contains 17 residues.

A remark on this clonotype: The germline gene is not matched at one end of the junction; a read error may be the cause. This sequence joins TRBV7-9 and TRBJ2-7, with no clear D. Germline loops: CDR1 SEHNR, CDR2 FQNEAQ (reference sequence). This CDR3 is 15 amino acids long. CDR3: CASSLVSRRANEQYF. The DNA of the CDR3 is TGTGCCAGCAGTTTAGTAAGCCGACGGGCCAATGAGCAGTACTTC.

This clonotype has a single count. This may be a read error, as it is one base from a much larger clone. This rearrangement joins TRBV29-1 to TRBJ2-1; TRBD2 matches at 9 bases. Germline CDR1 reads SQVTM; CDR2 reads ANQGSEA. Trimming cost V 4 bases and J 3 bases; bases outside gene matches: 10. The CDR3 runs 16 residues. This CDR3 reads CSVVVWGSGSYNEQFF. In nucleotides, the CDR3 is TGCAGCGTTGTAGTTTGGGGTAGCGGGAGCTACAATGAGCAGTTCTTC.